A single sample is the source of the 22 T cell receptor beta chains below, sequenced in a study of blood T cell repertoires in COVID-19. Some clones are missing from TCRdb's copy, which holds only in-frame ones; the method was immunoSEQ multiplex PCR. The sample shows about 45,000 clones, 87% of them seen only once. The material sequenced was peripheral blood. Source of these receptors: a human donor in a cohort sampled during active COVID-19.

The chain uses TRBV27 and TRBJ2-2; 10 nucleotides line up with TRBD1. V lost 6 bases to trimming and J lost 5 bases; unmatched junction nucleotides: 15. The CDR3 consists of 18 residues. Germline V gene lookup returns CDR1 MNHEY and CDR2 SMNVEV (reference sequence). The CDR3 nucleotides are TGTGCCAGCAGAACAAGCTTTCTGGGACAGGGGAGGACCGGGGAGCTGTTTTTT. The encoded protein is CASRTSFLGQGRTGELFF.

The chain is built from TRBV28 and TRBJ2-1; 7 bases fit TRBD2. Germline V gene data show CDR1 as MDHEN and CDR2 as SYDVKM. The J segment lost 4 bases and the V segment lost 5 bases, leaving 11 bases of the junction unmatched. The CDR3 consists of 16 residues. CDR3 DNA: TGTGCCAGCAGTGTTCTAGCGGCGGGTAGTTACAATGAGCAGTTCTTC. It encodes CASSVLAAGSYNEQFF.

The rearrangement uses TRBV6-2 or TRBV6-3 and TRBJ1-5; D is uncertain. This CDR3 spans 15 amino acids. V was trimmed by 5 bases and J by 5 bases, leaving 16 bases between them. Germline loops: CDR1 MNHEY, CDR2 SVGEGT. The CDR3 DNA reads TGTGCCAGCAGTCCCGTGGCGGGTGAGTATCAGCCCCAGCATTTT. It codes for CASSPVAGEYQPQHF.

This chain connects TRBV19 to TRBJ2-4; 11 bases map to TRBD2. V was clipped by 7 bases and J by 0 bases; unmatched bases: 8. Germline-derived CDR1 and CDR2 are LNHDA and SQIVND (reference sequence). The CDR3 consists of 17 residues. The CDR3 region is CASTGTSGILAKNIQYF. The CDR3 coding sequence is TGTGCCAGTACCGGGACTAGCGGAATCCTAGCCAAAAACATTCAGTACTTC.

The J gene is TRBJ2-2, the V gene TRBV7-8, with D uncertain. V was pared by 1 base and J by 4 bases, with 10 bases between. Germline lookup yields CDR1 SGHVS and CDR2 FQNEAQ. The CDR3 is made up of 15 amino acids. CDR3 nucleotide sequence: TGTGCCAGCAGCTTAGTTCAGGTGGTCACCGGGGAGCTGTTTTTT. Its translation: CASSLVQVVTGELFF.

V usage is TRBV19 and J usage is TRBJ2-3, with D perhaps TRBD2 (6 bases). The germline V gene has CDR1 LNHDA and CDR2 SQIVND (reference sequence). The CDR3 is 15 residues long. Trimming pared 8 bases from V and 2 bases from J, leaving 17 bases between. In nucleotides, the CDR3 is TGTGCCAGTTCCTCCTTGGACTACATCACAGATACGCAGTATTTT. Amino acid sequence: CASSSLDYITDTQYF. Filled out from reference TRBV19 and TRBJ2-3, the complete variable domain reads DGGITQSPKYLFRKEGQNVTLSCEQNLNHDAMYWYRQDPGQGLRLIYYSQIVNDFQKGDIAEGYSVSREKKESFPLTVTSAQKNPTAFYLCASSSLDYITDTQYFGPGTRLTVL.

The chain employs TRBV10-3 and TRBJ1-1, with a weak D call TRBD1 (6 bases). V was pared by 5 bases and J by 4 bases, with 23 bases between. This CDR3 comprises 17 residues. Germline loops: CDR1 ENHRY, CDR2 SYGVKD. The CDR3: CAISTVGRGQRGTEAFF. In DNA, the CDR3 is TGTGCCATCAGTACCGTCGGCAGGGGCCAACGGGGCACTGAAGCTTTCTTT.

The chain recombines TRBV6-5 with TRBJ2-2, with TRBD1 as a possible D gene (5 bases). Germline V gene data show CDR1 as MNHEY and CDR2 as SVGAGI. V was trimmed by 4 bases and J by 6 bases, leaving 9 bases between them. The CDR3 totals 13 residues. The CDR3 loop reads CASSSRQPGELFF. The CDR3 DNA is TGTGCCAGCAGTTCCCGACAGCCCGGGGAGCTGTTTTTT.

V gene TRBV24-1 combines with J gene TRBJ2-1; a weak D match, TRBD2 (6 bases). From germline, CDR1 is KGHDR and CDR2 SFDVKD. The CDR3 totals 14 residues. Deletions cut 10 bases from V and 13 bases from J, with 25 bases between. The CDR3 DNA follows: TGTGCCACAGCGGGTGGACACACTTACCGGGGACAGTTCTTC. Amino acids: CATAGGHTYRGQFF.

The genes are TRBV28 and TRBJ2-7; D is unclear. Germline CDR1 MDHEN, CDR2 SYDVKM. V lost 10 bases to trimming and J lost 2 bases, with 9 bases between them. The CDR3 has 11 residues. The CDR3 nucleotides read TGTGCCACCCTAACAGCCTACGAGCAGTACTTC. This encodes CATLTAYEQYF.

This chain links TRBV18 with TRBJ1-1; D not certain. CDR1 KGHSH and CDR2 LQKENI come from the germline V gene. With 3 bases removed from V and 7 bases from J, the gap between germline ends came to 9 bases. CDR3 size: 12 residues. This CDR3 is CASSPQPGEAFF. CDR3 coding DNA: TGTGCCAGCTCACCTCAGCCGGGTGAAGCTTTCTTT.

The chain is built from TRBV29-1 and TRBJ1-3, with D perhaps TRBD1 (5 bases). This CDR3 has 14 amino acids. Germline CDR1 reads SQVTM; CDR2 reads ANQGSEA. Trimming removed 5 bases from V and 4 bases from J, with 15 bases in between. CDR3 protein: CSVTIDSLGNTIYF. The CDR3 bases are TGCAGCGTTACAATCGACAGCCTCGGAAACACCATATATTTT.

The chain has TRBV7-8 and TRBJ2-1; 14 bases align to TRBD2. Germline CDR1 and CDR2: SGHVS and FQNEAQ. V lost 5 bases and J lost 7; bases outside the gene matches: 16. CDR3 size: 19 residues. CDR3 bases: TGTGCCAGCAGCAAACGACAACGAGGGACTAGCGGGAGTGATAATGAGCAGTTCTTC. Translating it yields CASSKRQRGTSGSDNEQFF.

The chain uses TRBV5-1 and TRBJ2-5; D is possibly TRBD2 (5 bases). Trimming pared 1 base from V and 3 bases from J, leaving 19 bases between. CDR3 length equals 17 residues. Germline values: CDR1 SGHRS, CDR2 YFSETQ. CDR3 region: CASSLRAFIWREETQYF. The DNA for the CDR3 is TGCGCCAGCAGCTTGAGGGCCTTTATTTGGCGGGAAGAGACCCAGTACTTC.

The chain has TRBV12-1 and TRBJ2-7; the DNA was not used to check the table's D call, TRBD2. TRBV12-1 counts as a pseudogene. The CDR3 loop spans 17 amino acids. CDR3: CASSPRTSGRTSYEQYF. CDR3 nucleotide sequence: TGTGCCAGCAGCCCAAGGACTAGCGGGAGGACTTCCTACGAGCAGTACTTC.

The chain employs TRBV6-6 and TRBJ2-2, with 11 nucleotides matching TRBD2. CDR3 length: 15 residues. Germline V gene sequence: CDR1 MNHNY, CDR2 SVGAGI (reference sequence). The V and J ends lost 4 bases and 5 bases, in that order; junction bases with no gene match: 3. The CDR3 DNA follows: TGTGCCAGCAGTTTGCTAGCGGGAGGAACCGGGGAGCTGTTTTTT. Protein product: CASSLLAGGTGELFF.

J is TRBJ1-2 and V is TRBV6-6; perhaps TRBD1 as D (5 bases). This CDR3 has 11 residues. V was trimmed by 5 bases and J by 7 bases, leaving 8 bases between them. Germline lookup yields CDR1 MNHNY and CDR2 SVGAGI (reference sequence). The CDR3 here is CASSTGGGYTF. As DNA, the CDR3 is TGTGCCAGCAGTACGGGGGGTGGCTACACCTTC.

The chain carries TRBV18 and TRBJ2-3; D might be TRBD1 (5 bases). The CDR3 totals 16 residues. Trimming left V 1 base short and J 3 bases short, with 14 bases between. Germline V gene sequence: CDR1 KGHSH, CDR2 LQKENI. The CDR3 region has the DNA TGTGCCAGCTCACCACGCCAGGGTATCTTTACAGATACGCAGTATTTT. Protein sequence: CASSPRQGIFTDTQYF.

The chain joins TRBV19 to TRBJ1-5; no clear D. The germline CDR1 and CDR2 sequences are LNHDA and SQIVND (reference sequence). V dropped 1 base and J dropped 1 base, with 2 bases sitting between them. The CDR3 totals 13 residues. The CDR3 loop is CASSIASNQPQHF. CDR3 sequence (DNA): TGTGCCAGTAGTATAGCGAGCAATCAGCCCCAGCATTTT.

The chain combines TRBV24-1 with TRBJ2-2; the D gene is possibly TRBD2 (5 bases). The CDR3 runs to 15 residues. Germline V gene data show CDR1 as KGHDR and CDR2 as SFDVKD. Trimming stripped 5 bases from V and 7 bases from J, with 16 bases between. The CDR3 is CATSAIGGFGGELFF. CDR3 nucleotides: TGTGCCACCAGTGCGATTGGAGGTTTTGGCGGGGAGCTGTTTTTT.

Only a few counts were recorded for this clone. The J gene is TRBJ2-5, the V gene TRBV2; D might be TRBD1 (7 bases). V shed 6 bases and J shed 1 base, with 27 bases lying between them. The CDR3 runs 19 residues. From germline, CDR1 is SNHLY and CDR2 FYNNEI. The CDR3 protein is CASREWITGEVGTQETQYF. Written as DNA, the CDR3 is TGTGCCAGCAGAGAATGGATTACAGGGGAGGTTGGCACCCAAGAGACCCAGTACTTC.

CDR3 sequence: CASSLQMNTEAFF. Written as DNA, the CDR3 is TGTGCCAGCAGCTTACAAATGAACACTGAAGCTTTCTTT. V usage is TRBV7-2 and J usage is TRBJ1-1, with D uncertain. Germline loops: CDR1 SGHTA, CDR2 FQGNSA. There are 13 residues in the CDR3. Trimming pared 2 bases from V and 0 bases from J, leaving 4 bases between.